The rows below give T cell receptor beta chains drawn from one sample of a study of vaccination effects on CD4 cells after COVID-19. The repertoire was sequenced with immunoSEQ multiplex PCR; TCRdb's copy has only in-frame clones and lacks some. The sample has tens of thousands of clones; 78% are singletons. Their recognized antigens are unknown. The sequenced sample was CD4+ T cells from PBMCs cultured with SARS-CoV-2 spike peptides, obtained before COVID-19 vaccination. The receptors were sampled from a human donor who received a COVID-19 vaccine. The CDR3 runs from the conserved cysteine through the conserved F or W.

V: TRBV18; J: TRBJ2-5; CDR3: CASSPYREARETQYF
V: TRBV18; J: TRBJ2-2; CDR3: CASSPPVTPGELFF
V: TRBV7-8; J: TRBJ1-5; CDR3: CASSSSSGQPQHF
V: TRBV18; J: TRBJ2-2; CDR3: CASSPLSTGNTGELFF
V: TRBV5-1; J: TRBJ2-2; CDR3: CASSLEFGVSGELFF
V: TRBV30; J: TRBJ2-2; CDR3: CAWSFRVSGELFF
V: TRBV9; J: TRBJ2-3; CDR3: CASSVGDLGGSTQYF
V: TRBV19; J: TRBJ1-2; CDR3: CASSIALHYGYTF
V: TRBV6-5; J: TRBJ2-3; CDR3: CASSYGPRTDTQYF
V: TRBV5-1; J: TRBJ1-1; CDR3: CASSSTTGDEAFF
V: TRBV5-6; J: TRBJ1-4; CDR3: CASSLFGSQHATNEKLFF
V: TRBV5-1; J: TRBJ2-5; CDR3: CASSQAGVTSRGTQYF
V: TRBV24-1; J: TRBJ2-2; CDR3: CATKGAGDTGELFF
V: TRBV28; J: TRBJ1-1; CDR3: CASRGQGNTEAFF
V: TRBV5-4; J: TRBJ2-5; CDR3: CASSQELAGVETQYF
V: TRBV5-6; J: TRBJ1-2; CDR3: CASSFLDRNYGYTF
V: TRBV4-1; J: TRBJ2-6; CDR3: CASSQRTGRSSGANVLTF
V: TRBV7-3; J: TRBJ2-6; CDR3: CASSRGGEGANVLTF
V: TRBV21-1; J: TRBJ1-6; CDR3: CASSGPGQNSPLHF
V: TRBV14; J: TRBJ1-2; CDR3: CASSQDNDGLRGYTF
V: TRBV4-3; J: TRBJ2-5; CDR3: CASSRGLGPIFQETQYF
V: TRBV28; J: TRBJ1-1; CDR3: CASSLGTYMNTEAFF
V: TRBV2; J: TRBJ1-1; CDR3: CASSEQLNTEAFF
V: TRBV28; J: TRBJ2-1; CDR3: CASSPGDRGRHNEQFF
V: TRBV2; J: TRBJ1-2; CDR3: CASSERDRDGYTF
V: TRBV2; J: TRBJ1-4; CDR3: CASRVSRYEKLFF
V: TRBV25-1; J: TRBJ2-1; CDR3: CASSERQSSYNEQFF
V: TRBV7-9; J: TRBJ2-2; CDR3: CASSLGQENTGELFF
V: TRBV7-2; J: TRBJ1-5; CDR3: CASSHGSGGAGNQPQHF
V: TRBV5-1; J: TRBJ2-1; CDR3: CASSTSGASSYNEQFF